Presented here are 31 T cell receptor beta chains from one specimen sequenced in a study of CD8 T cells in Susac syndrome. Random-hexamer reverse transcription was applied to roughly 0.5 to 1 ug RNA. TCRdb recomputed calls from the immunoSEQ multiplex PCR reads with MiXCR, one row per CDR3 protein. The table has 200,000 to 250,000 distinct CDR3 sequences, approximately 90% seen once. The specimen was CD8+ T cells from PBMCs. Source of these receptors: a human donor with multiple sclerosis.

V is TRBV24-1 and J is TRBJ2-3, with 8 bases lining up with TRBD1. Unmatched junction bases numbered 5, after V lost 1 base and J lost 0 bases. In germline, CDR1 is KGHDR, CDR2 SFDVKD. This CDR3 is 17 amino acids long. The CDR3 is CATSDFDRGGSTDTQYF. DNA for the CDR3: TGTGCCACCAGTGATTTTGACAGGGGCGGAAGCACAGATACGCAGTATTTT.

This sequence joins TRBV7-8 and TRBJ1-2; 7 nucleotides align to TRBD1. Germline V gene sequence: CDR1 SGHVS, CDR2 FQNEAQ. The CDR3 covers 14 residues. The J segment lost 3 bases and the V segment lost 4 bases, leaving 5 bases of the junction unmatched. DNA of the CDR3: TGTGCCAGCAGCTCCGGGACAGCAGACTATGGCTACACCTTC. This encodes CASSSGTADYGYTF.

The rearrangement links TRBV27 to TRBJ2-2, with 13 bases fitting TRBD2. The CDR3 loop spans 15 amino acids. Trimming removed 4 bases from V and 4 bases from J; junction bases left unmatched: 0. Germline CDR1 MNHEY, CDR2 SMNVEV (reference sequence). The CDR3 protein is CASSWTSGSTGELFF. CDR3 nucleotides: TGTGCCAGCAGTTGGACTAGCGGGAGCACCGGGGAGCTGTTTTTT.

This clonotype was observed a single time. V is TRBV12-3 or TRBV12-4 and J is TRBJ1-4, with D possibly being TRBD1 (6 bases). V dropped 6 bases and J dropped 8 bases, with 22 bases sitting between them. The CDR3 totals 16 residues. The CDR3 sequence: CASSPWKQGGGEKLFF. The CDR3 DNA reads TGTGCCAGCAGCCCTTGGAAACAGGGCGGGGGCGAAAAACTGTTTTTT.

The rearrangement uses TRBV6-2 or TRBV6-3 and TRBJ1-5, with D uncertain. V lost 5 bases and J lost 6, with 8 bases in between. From germline, CDR1 is MNHEY and CDR2 SVGEGT. The CDR3 spans 12 residues. The CDR3 bases are TGTGCCAGCAGTGCTCTAGGTCAGCCCCAGCATTTT. It codes for CASSALGQPQHF.

The chain uses TRBV21-1 and TRBJ1-1; TRBD1 is taken as the D call from the table, unchecked against the DNA. TRBV21-1 is listed as a pseudogene. This CDR3 comprises 15 residues. In DNA form, the CDR3 reads TGTGCCAGCAGCAAAGTGGGCCAGGAGAACACTGAAGCTTCCTTT. Its protein product is CASSKVGQENTEASF.

The chain links TRBV12-3 or TRBV12-4 to TRBJ2-2; the D is unclear. The CDR3 loop spans 15 amino acids. Trimming pared 3 bases from V and 0 bases from J, leaving 8 bases between. The CDR3 is CASSFLATNTGELFF. DNA for the CDR3: TGTGCCAGCAGTTTTCTGGCTACGAACACCGGGGAGCTGTTTTTT.

This clonotype was found once. The V gene is TRBV7-9, the J gene TRBJ2-5; D gene uncertain. The CDR3 length is 15 residues. Per the germline V gene, CDR1 is SEHNR and CDR2 is FQNEAQ (reference sequence). Between the trimmed V and J ends, which lost 6 bases and 0 bases, there was a span of 14 bases. The chain's CDR3 is CASRRPYPNQETQYF. CDR3 DNA sequence: TGTGCCAGCAGACGACCGTATCCCAACCAAGAGACCCAGTACTTC. The full variable domain, in which reference TRBV7-9 and TRBJ2-5 provide the parts outside the CDR3, is DTGVSQNPRHKITKRGQNVTFRCDPISEHNRLYWYRQTLGQGPEFLTYFQNEAQLEKSRLLSDRFSAERPKGSFSTLEIQRTEQGDSAMYLCASRRPYPNQETQYFGPGTRLLVL.

The count of this clonotype is one. The V call is TRBV30, the J call TRBJ1-1; no reliable D call. The germline CDR1 and CDR2 sequences are GTSNPN and SVGIG (reference sequence). V dropped 3 bases and J dropped 1 base, with 9 bases sitting between them. This CDR3 contains 13 residues. The CDR3, as DNA: TGTGCCTGGAGCGATTACACGAACACTGAAGCTTTCTTT. Its protein is CAWSDYTNTEAFF.

V is TRBV9 and J is TRBJ2-7, with unresolved D. From germline, CDR1 is SGDLS and CDR2 YYNGEE. With 0 bases removed from V and 0 bases from J, the gap between germline ends came to 28 bases. This CDR3 is built from 21 residues. Written as DNA, the CDR3 is TGTGCCAGCAGCGTAGCTCCCGGGTCCAAGGGCAGGTCACCCAACTCCTACGAGCAGTACTTC. The encoded protein is CASSVAPGSKGRSPNSYEQYF.

The V gene is TRBV6-5, the J gene TRBJ2-3, with TRBD2 matching 10 bases. Trimming took 2 bases from V and 2 from J; bases not matched to a gene: 4. Germline assignment: CDR1 MNHEY and CDR2 SVGAGI. The CDR3 loop spans 16 amino acids. The CDR3 is CASSYNLAGVTDTQYF. CDR3 nucleotides: TGTGCCAGCAGTTACAACCTAGCGGGGGTCACAGATACGCAGTATTTT.

This chain connects TRBV9 to TRBJ1-2, with D hard to call. The CDR3 contains 15 residues. From germline, CDR1 is SGDLS and CDR2 YYNGEE. V dropped 3 bases and J dropped 3 bases, with 15 bases sitting between them. The CDR3 sequence is CASSAVGSMDYGYTF. DNA for the CDR3: TGTGCCAGCAGCGCCGTGGGGTCTATGGACTATGGCTACACCTTC. Full variable domain (rest looked up from reference TRBV9 and TRBJ1-2): DSGVTQTPKHLITATGQRVTLRCSPRSGDLSVYWYQQSLDQGLQFLIQYYNGEERAKGNILERFSAQQFPDLHSELNLSSLELGDSALYFCASSAVGSMDYGYTFGSGTRLTVV.

The gene calls are TRBV6-5 and TRBJ1-5; D may be TRBD1 (6 bases). CDR1 MNHEY and CDR2 SVGAGI come from the germline V gene. This CDR3 comprises 15 residues. V was clipped by 8 bases and J by 2 bases, with 16 bases between them. CDR3 residues: CASAETGSGNQPQHF. The CDR3 DNA reads TGTGCCAGCGCAGAAACAGGGTCGGGCAATCAGCCCCAGCATTTT.

The V gene is TRBV2, the J gene TRBJ1-1; TRBD1 might be the D (5 bases). CDR3 length equals 16 residues. Looked up from germline, CDR1 is SNHLY and CDR2 is FYNNEI. V shed 7 bases and J shed 4 bases, with 22 bases lying between them. CDR3 in DNA: TGTGCCAGCACAGTGAATCCCCCCGACAGTTTCACTGAAGCTTTCTTT. It is translated as CASTVNPPDSFTEAFF.

The chain couples TRBV6-1 to TRBJ2-7; D is undetermined. V lost 2 bases to trimming and J lost 4 bases, with 0 bases between them. This CDR3 is 10 amino acids long. Germline lookup yields CDR1 MNHNS and CDR2 SASEGT. The DNA for the CDR3 is TGTGCCAGCAGTGAATACGAGCAGTACTTC. It codes for CASSEYEQYF.

The rearrangement joins TRBV7-9 to TRBJ2-4, with 8 bases fitting TRBD1. The CDR3 loop spans 15 amino acids. CDR1 SEHNR and CDR2 FQNEAQ come from the germline V gene (reference sequence). J gave up 3 bases and V 5 bases, and 6 bases lay outside the gene matches. CDR3 nucleotides: TGTGCCAGCAGCGAATTAGACAGGGGCAAAAACATTCAGTACTTC. Translated: CASSELDRGKNIQYF.

This chain connects TRBV30 to TRBJ2-5, with 7 bases that match TRBD2. The CDR3 has 13 amino acids. Germline CDR1 and CDR2: GTSNPN and SVGIG (reference sequence). The J segment lost 0 bases and the V segment lost 5 bases, leaving 3 bases of the junction unmatched. The CDR3 region is CAWCGGNQETQYF. CDR3 in DNA: TGTGCCTGGTGCGGGGGAAACCAAGAGACCCAGTACTTC.

To note about this clonotype: It is likely a read error, because the conserved phenylalanine at the end of the CDR3 is missing. The J gene is TRBJ2-7, the V gene TRBV5-8, with TRBD1 identical over 7 bases. This CDR3 has 14 residues. Germline CDR1 reads SGHTS; CDR2 reads YDEGEE. V lost 0 bases to trimming and J lost 2 bases; unmatched junction nucleotides: 2. The CDR3 DNA reads TGTGCCAGCAGCTTGGACGGACAGGCCTACGAGCAGTACCTC. It is translated as CASSLDGQAYEQYL.

V usage is TRBV7-3 and J usage is TRBJ2-1, with 14 bases identical to TRBD2. The germline V gene encodes CDR1 SGHTA and CDR2 FQGTGA. The CDR3 is 16 amino acids. J gave up 11 bases and V 2 bases, and 8 bases lay outside the gene matches. The CDR3 sequence is CASSLWGLAGESKQFF. Here the CDR3 DNA reads TGTGCCAGCAGCTTATGGGGACTAGCGGGAGAAAGCAAGCAGTTCTTC. Based on the CDR3 plus reference TRBV7-3 and TRBJ2-1, the full variable domain is GAGVSQTPSNKVTEKGKYVELRCDPISGHTALYWYRQSLGQGPEFLIYFQGTGAADDSGLPNDRFFAVRPEGSVSTLKIQRTERGDSAVYLCASSLWGLAGESKQFFGPGTRLTVL.

The chain recombines TRBV3-1 with TRBJ2-5, with 12 bases identical to TRBD2. This CDR3 is 17 amino acids long. V gave up 4 bases and J gave up 2 bases; unmatched junction bases: 8. Germline V gene sequence: CDR1 LGHDT, CDR2 YNNKEL (reference sequence). CDR3 sequence: CASSLGGLAGLQETQYF. In DNA form, the CDR3 reads TGTGCCAGCAGCCTAGGAGGACTAGCGGGACTACAAGAGACCCAGTACTTC.

The chain carries TRBV20-1 and TRBJ2-5; D could derive from TRBD1 or TRBD2 (5 bases each). V lost 3 bases and J 4 bases, leaving 15 bases between the germline ends. CDR3 length equals 14 residues. CDR1 and CDR2 (germline): DFQATT, SNEGSKA (reference sequence). CDR3 bases: TGCAGTGCTAGGGGCGAGGGGAACGGAGAGACCCAGTACTTC. It encodes CSARGEGNGETQYF.

This rearrangement joins TRBV29-1 to TRBJ2-2; D may be TRBD2 (6 bases). CDR3 size: 13 residues. Germline-derived CDR1 and CDR2 are SQVTM and ANQGSEA. Deletions cut 7 bases from V and 1 base from J, with 10 bases between. As DNA, the CDR3 is TGCAGCGCCGTGGGGGGGAACACCGGGGAGCTGTTTTTT. Amino acid sequence: CSAVGGNTGELFF.

The chain combines TRBV5-4 with TRBJ2-1, with 7 bases aligning to TRBD1. After removal of 3 bases from V and 5 bases from J, the junction contained 8 bases not matched to a gene. This CDR3 is built from 15 residues. CDR1 is SGHNT, CDR2 YYREEE, per germline (reference sequence). CDR3 nucleotides: TGTGCCAGCAGCTCCAACAGGGGTTGGAACAATGAGCAGTTCTTC. Its translation: CASSSNRGWNNEQFF.

The genes are TRBV4-2 and TRBJ2-5; 12 bases agree with TRBD2. The germline V gene encodes CDR1 LGHNA and CDR2 YNFKEQ. Trimming at V came to 3 bases and at J to 2 bases, leaving 7 bases not matched to a gene. The CDR3 totals 17 residues. The CDR3 sequence: CASSQPGTSGPQETQYF. The CDR3 DNA reads as TGTGCCAGCAGCCAGCCCGGGACTAGCGGGCCTCAAGAGACCCAGTACTTC.

This chain links TRBV4-2 with TRBJ2-1, with 8 bases identical to TRBD2. CDR1 and CDR2 (germline): LGHNA, YNFKEQ. V was pared by 7 bases and J by 7 bases, with 15 bases of the junction left unmatched. The length of the CDR3 is 16 residues. The CDR3 sequence: CASTSTPGLVKNEQFF. The CDR3 DNA is TGTGCCAGCACCAGCACGCCGGGACTAGTAAAGAATGAGCAGTTCTTC.

The genes are TRBV7-9 and TRBJ2-5; 7 positions agree with TRBD1. The ends lost 5 bases at V and 5 bases at J; junction bases unmatched: 11. CDR1 is SEHNR and CDR2 is FQNEAQ in the germline V gene (reference sequence). This CDR3 spans 15 amino acids. DNA for the CDR3: TGTGCCAGCAGCCATACCGGGACAGTCATGGAGACCCAGTACTTC. Its protein product is CASSHTGTVMETQYF.

The V gene is TRBV4-3, the J gene TRBJ2-7; D may be TRBD1 or TRBD2 (5 bases each). Germline V gene data show CDR1 as LGHNA and CDR2 as YSLEER. The CDR3 is 15 residues long. The ends were cut back, 0 bases at V and 2 bases at J, with 11 bases in the middle. CDR3 sequence: CASSQDVRGPYEQYF. The CDR3 region has the DNA TGCGCCAGCAGCCAAGATGTACGGGGACCCTACGAGCAGTACTTC.

V and J are TRBV27 and TRBJ2-2; 11 nucleotides align to TRBD1. The germline V gene encodes CDR1 MNHEY and CDR2 SMNVEV (reference sequence). The CDR3 spans 15 residues. J was trimmed by 7 bases and V by 2 bases; bases with no gene match: 3. CDR3 nucleotide sequence: TGTGCCAGCAGTTTAGGGACAGGGGGTGTCGGGGAGCTGTTTTTT. As protein: CASSLGTGGVGELFF.

This chain uses TRBV5-1 with TRBJ1-2; D gene ambiguous. The CDR3 loop spans 16 amino acids. The V end lost 0 bases, the J end lost 8 bases, and 20 bases lay between the germline ends. Looked up from germline, CDR1 is SGHRS and CDR2 is YFSETQ. CDR3 in DNA: TGCGCCAGCAGCTTGGAGTTCGGCGCAGCCAGCCTCGGCTACACCTTC. Its protein product is CASSLEFGAASLGYTF.

The V call is TRBV7-9, the J call TRBJ1-2, with D possibly TRBD1 on 5 matching bases. V was trimmed by 5 bases and J by 1 base, leaving 14 bases between them. Germline V lookup: CDR1 SEHNR, CDR2 FQNEAQ (reference sequence). The CDR3 runs 15 residues. The CDR3 sequence: CASSGSGGVNYGYTF. CDR3 bases: TGTGCCAGCAGCGGCTCGGGGGGGGTTAACTATGGCTACACCTTC.

This rearrangement joins TRBV27 to TRBJ2-1; D may be TRBD2 (6 bases). V was pared by 9 bases and J by 3 bases, with 9 bases between. The CDR3 is 12 residues long. CDR1 and CDR2 (germline): MNHEY, SMNVEV (reference sequence). The CDR3 nucleotides read TGTGCCAGTGGAGGGGTCTACAATGAGCAGTTCTTC. Residues: CASGGVYNEQFF.